This T cell receptor beta chain is drawn from a study of preoperative IRX-2 immunotherapy in early breast cancer. V lost 2 bases and J lost 6, with 15 bases in between. The CDR3 contains 14 residues. From germline, CDR1 is SQVTM and CDR2 ANQGSEA. This sample's treatment: preoperative locoregional IRX-2 cytokine immunotherapy. Samples came from a phase Ib trial of preoperative locoregional IRX-2 cytokine immunotherapy. TCRdb's copy holds only in-frame clones and misses some; the assay was immunoSEQ multiplex PCR. In the table there are about 23,000 clones, 80% to 90% of which are singletons. The chain carries TRBV29-1 and TRBJ2-3; D is undetermined. This TCR was recovered from a human donor with breast cancer. The source material was tumor tissue, sampled after IRX-2 immunotherapy. In nucleotides, the CDR3 is TGCAGCGTTGAAAGGGTCCCGGGCGGTGATACGCAGTATTTT. It codes for CSVERVPGGDTQYF.